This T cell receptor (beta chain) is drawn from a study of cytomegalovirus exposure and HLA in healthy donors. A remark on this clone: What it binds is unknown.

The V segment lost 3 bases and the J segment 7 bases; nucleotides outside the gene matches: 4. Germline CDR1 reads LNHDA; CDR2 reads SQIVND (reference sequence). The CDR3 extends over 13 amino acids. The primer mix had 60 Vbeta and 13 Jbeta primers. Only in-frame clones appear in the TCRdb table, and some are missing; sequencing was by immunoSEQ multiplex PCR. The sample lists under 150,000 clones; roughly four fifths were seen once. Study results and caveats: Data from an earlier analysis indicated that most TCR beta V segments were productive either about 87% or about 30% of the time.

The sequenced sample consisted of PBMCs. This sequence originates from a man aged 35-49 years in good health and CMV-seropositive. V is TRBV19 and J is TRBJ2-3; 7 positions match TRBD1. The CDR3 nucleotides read TGTGCCAGTAGTATCGACAGGGTCAATACGCAGTATTTT. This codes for CASSIDRVNTQYF.